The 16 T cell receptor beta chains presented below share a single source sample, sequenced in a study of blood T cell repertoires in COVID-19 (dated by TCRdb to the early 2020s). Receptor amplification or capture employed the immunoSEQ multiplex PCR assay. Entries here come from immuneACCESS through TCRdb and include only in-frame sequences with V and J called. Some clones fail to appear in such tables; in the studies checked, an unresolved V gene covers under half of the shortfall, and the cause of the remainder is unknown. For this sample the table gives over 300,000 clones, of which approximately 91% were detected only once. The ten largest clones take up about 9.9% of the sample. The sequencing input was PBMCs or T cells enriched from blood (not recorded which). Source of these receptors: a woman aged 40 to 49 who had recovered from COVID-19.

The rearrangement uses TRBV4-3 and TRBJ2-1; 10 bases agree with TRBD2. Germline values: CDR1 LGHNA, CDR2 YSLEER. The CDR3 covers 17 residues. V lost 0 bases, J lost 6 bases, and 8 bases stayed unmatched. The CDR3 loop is CASSQDRGGLALNEQFF. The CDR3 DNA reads TGCGCCAGCAGCCAAGATCGAGGGGGACTAGCGCTCAATGAGCAGTTCTTC.

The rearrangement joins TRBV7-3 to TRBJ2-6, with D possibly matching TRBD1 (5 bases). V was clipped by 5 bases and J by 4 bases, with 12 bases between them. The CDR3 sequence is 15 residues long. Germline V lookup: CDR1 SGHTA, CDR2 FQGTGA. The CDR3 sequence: CASSPQGTGANVLTF. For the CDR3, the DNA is TGTGCCAGCAGCCCGCAGGGTACGGGGGCCAACGTCCTGACTTTC.

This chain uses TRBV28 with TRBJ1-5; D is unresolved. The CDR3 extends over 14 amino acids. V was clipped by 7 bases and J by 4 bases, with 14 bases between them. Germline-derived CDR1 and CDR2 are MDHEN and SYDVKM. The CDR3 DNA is TGTGCCAGCATCGGCGGCGCTCTTAATCAGCCCCAGCATTTT. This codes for CASIGGALNQPQHF.

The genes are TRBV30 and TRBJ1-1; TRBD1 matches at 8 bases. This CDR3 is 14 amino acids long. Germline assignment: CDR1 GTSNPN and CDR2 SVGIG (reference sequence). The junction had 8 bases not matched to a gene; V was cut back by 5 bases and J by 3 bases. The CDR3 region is CAWGQGAKDTEAFF. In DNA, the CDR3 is TGTGCCTGGGGTCAGGGGGCGAAGGACACTGAAGCTTTCTTT. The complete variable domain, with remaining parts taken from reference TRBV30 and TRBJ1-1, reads SQTIHQWPATLVQPVGSPLSLECTVEGTSNPNLYWYRQAAGRGLQLLFYSVGIGQISSEVPQNLSASRPQDRQFILSSKKLLLSDSGFYLCAWGQGAKDTEAFFGQGTRLTVV.

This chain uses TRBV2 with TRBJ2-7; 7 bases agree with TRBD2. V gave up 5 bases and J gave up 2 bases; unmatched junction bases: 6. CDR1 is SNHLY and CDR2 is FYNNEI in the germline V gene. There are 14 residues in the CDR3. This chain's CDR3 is CASSYSGTTYEQYF. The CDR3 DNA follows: TGTGCCAGCAGTTACTCCGGGACTACCTACGAGCAGTACTTC.

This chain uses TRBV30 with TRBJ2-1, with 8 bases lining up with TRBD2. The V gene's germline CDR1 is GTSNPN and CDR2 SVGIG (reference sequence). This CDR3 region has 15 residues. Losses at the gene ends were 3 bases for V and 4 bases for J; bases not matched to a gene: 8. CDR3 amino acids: CAWSPGLAGYNEQFF. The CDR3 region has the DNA TGTGCCTGGAGCCCCGGCCTAGCGGGTTACAATGAGCAGTTCTTC.

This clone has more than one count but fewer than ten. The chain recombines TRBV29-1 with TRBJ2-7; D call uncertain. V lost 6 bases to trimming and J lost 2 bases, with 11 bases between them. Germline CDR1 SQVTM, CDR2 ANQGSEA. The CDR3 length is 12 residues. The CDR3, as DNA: TGCAGCGTGAAACTCATAACCTACGAGCAGTACTTC. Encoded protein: CSVKLITYEQYF.

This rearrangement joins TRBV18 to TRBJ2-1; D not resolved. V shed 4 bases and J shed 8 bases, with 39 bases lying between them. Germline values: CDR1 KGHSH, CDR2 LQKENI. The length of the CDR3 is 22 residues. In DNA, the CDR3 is TGTGCCAGCTCACGAGGAGTTCCGGAATGGGTCGGCGGCGAACGCACCGTCTATGAGCAGTTCTTC. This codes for CASSRGVPEWVGGERTVYEQFF.

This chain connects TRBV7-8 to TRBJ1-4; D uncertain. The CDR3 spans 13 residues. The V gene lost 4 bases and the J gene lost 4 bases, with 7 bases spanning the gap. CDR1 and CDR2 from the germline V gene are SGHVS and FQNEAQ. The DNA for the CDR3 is TGTGCCAGCAGCTCCCGGGTTAATGAAAAACTGTTTTTT. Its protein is CASSSRVNEKLFF.

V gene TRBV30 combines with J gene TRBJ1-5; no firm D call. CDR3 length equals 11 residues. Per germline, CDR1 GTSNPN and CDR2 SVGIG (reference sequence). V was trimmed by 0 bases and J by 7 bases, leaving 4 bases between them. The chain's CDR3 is CAWSVGQPQHF. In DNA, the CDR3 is TGTGCCTGGAGTGTCGGGCAGCCCCAGCATTTT.

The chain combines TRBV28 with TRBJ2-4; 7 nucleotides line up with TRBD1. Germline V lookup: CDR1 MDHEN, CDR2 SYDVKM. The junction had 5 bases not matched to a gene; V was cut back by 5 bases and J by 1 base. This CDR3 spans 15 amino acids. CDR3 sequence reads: CASSTTGDAKNIQYF. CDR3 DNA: TGTGCCAGCAGTACCACAGGGGACGCCAAAAACATTCAGTACTTC.

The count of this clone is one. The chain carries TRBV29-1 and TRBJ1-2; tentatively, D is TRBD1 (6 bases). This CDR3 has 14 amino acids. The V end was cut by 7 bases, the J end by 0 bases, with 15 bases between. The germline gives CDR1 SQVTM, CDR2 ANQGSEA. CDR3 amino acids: CSGERTDTNYGYTF. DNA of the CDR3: TGCAGCGGGGAACGGACAGATACTAACTATGGCTACACCTTC.

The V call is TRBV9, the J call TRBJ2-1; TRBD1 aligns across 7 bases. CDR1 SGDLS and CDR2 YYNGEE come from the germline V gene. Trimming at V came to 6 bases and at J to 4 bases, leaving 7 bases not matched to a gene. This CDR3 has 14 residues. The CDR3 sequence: CASKPTGSYNEQFF. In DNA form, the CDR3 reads TGTGCCAGCAAACCGACAGGGTCATACAATGAGCAGTTCTTC.

The CDR3 nucleotides read TGTGCCAGCAGCACCAGACAGGGGGGTCAAGAGACCCAGTACTTC. The encoded protein is CASSTRQGGQETQYF. The genes are TRBV6-5 and TRBJ2-5; TRBD1 agrees at 9 bases. The CDR3 spans 15 residues. Germline trimming cut 6 bases from V and 2 bases from J; bases unmatched to any gene: 7. Germline assignment: CDR1 MNHEY and CDR2 SVGAGI.

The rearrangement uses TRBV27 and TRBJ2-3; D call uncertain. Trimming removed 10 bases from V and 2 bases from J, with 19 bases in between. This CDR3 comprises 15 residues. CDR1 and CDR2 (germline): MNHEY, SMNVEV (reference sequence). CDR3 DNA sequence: TGTGCCACCCAAACCTCGGTCCCGAACACAGATACGCAGTATTTT. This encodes CATQTSVPNTDTQYF.

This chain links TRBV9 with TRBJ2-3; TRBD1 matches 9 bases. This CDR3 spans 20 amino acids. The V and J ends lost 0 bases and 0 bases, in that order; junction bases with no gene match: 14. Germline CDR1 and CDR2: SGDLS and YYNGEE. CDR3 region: CASSVDGRADRGTSTDTQYF. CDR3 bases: TGTGCCAGCAGCGTAGACGGTCGAGCGGACAGGGGAACGAGCACAGATACGCAGTATTTT.